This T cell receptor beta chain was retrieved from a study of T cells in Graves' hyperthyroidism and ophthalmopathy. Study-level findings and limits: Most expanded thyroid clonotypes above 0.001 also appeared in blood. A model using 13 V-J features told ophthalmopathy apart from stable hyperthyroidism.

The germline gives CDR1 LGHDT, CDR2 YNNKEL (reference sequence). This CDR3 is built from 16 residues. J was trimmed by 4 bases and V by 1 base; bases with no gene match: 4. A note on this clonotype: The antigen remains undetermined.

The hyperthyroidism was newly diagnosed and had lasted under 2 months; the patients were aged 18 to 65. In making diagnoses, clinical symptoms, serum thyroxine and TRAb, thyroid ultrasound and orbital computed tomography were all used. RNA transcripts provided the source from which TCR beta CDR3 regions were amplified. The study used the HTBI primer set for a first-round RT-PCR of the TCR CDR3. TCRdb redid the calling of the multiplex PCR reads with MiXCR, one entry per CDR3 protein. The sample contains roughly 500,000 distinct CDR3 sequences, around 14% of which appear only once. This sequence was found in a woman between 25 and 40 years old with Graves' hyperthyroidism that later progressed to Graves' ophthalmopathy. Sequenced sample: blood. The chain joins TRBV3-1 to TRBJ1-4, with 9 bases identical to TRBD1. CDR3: CASSQGGQGINEKLFF. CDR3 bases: TGTGCCAGCAGCCAAGGGGGACAGGGCATTAATGAAAAACTGTTTTTT.